Listed below are T cell receptor beta chains from one sample, sequenced in a study of early stage breast cancer tumors. Clones were sequenced by immunoSEQ multiplex PCR, and TCRdb holds only the in-frame ones, with some missing. The sample lists a few thousand clones; about 65% were seen once. The sequenced sample was normal breast tissue next to the tumor. Receptors originate from a person aged 50 to 59 with breast cancer. Each CDR3 is given with its conserved first and last residue. The D gene is left open where the match is weak. Clone size is stated in some rows and not others, as once, few, many or a class when expanded.

DNA: TGTGCCAGCGGTCGGCCCCAGCATTTT
CDR3: CASGRPQHF
D: .
V: TRBV6-1
J: TRBJ1-5
size: .

DNA: TGTGCCTGGAGCATTTCTGGGCCGGACACTGAAGCTTTCTTT
CDR3: CAWSISGPDTEAFF
D: .
V: TRBV30
J: TRBJ1-1
size: .

DNA: TGTGCCAGCAGCAGAAACAGGGGGCAGGATGAAAAACTGTTTTTT
CDR3: CASSRNRGQDEKLFF
D: TRBD1
V: TRBV5-4
J: TRBJ1-4
size: few

DNA: TGTGCCAGCAGCACTGGGGGGTACGAGCAGTACTTC
CDR3: CASSTGGYEQYF
D: .
V: TRBV28
J: TRBJ2-7
size: .

DNA: TGTGCCAGTAGTGGTGGAGGCGGGAATCAGCCCCAGCATTTT
CDR3: CASSGGGGNQPQHF
D: .
V: TRBV19
J: TRBJ1-5
size: medium-sized

DNA: TGTGCCAGCAGCAAATCTCCGGAAACTACCCTCTCCTACAATGAGCAGTTCTTC
CDR3: CASSKSPETTLSYNEQFF
D: .
V: TRBV21-1
J: TRBJ2-1
size: .

DNA: TGTGCCAGCAGTCAACAGGGCTCTGGAAACACCATATATTTT
CDR3: CASSQQGSGNTIYF
D: .
V: TRBV6-6
J: TRBJ1-3
size: .

DNA: TGTGCCAGCAGCAACAGGGACCCCCTCCACTTT
CDR3: CASSNRDPLHF
D: .
V: TRBV6-1
J: TRBJ1-6
size: .

DNA: TGTGCCAGCAGTCGGGTCTCCTACGAGCAGTACTTC
CDR3: CASSRVSYEQYF
D: .
V: TRBV28
J: TRBJ2-7
size: few

DNA: TGTGCCAGCAGCTTCGATTTGGCAGATACGCAGTATTTT
CDR3: CASSFDLADTQYF
D: .
V: TRBV7-3
J: TRBJ2-3
size: .

DNA: TGTGCCAGCAGCTCTGGACAGGGGGGATCCTACGAGCAGTACTTC
CDR3: CASSSGQGGSYEQYF
D: TRBD1
V: TRBV7-6
J: TRBJ2-7
size: once

DNA: TGTGCCAGCAGCCCAACGGGGCCGGACCATGCCCCTTACGAGCAGTACTTC
CDR3: CASSPTGPDHAPYEQYF
D: .
V: TRBV28
J: TRBJ2-7
size: large

DNA: TGTGCCAGTAGCGCAGCGGGCAATACGGTGAACACTGAAGCTTTCTTT
CDR3: CASSAAGNTVNTEAFF
D: .
V: TRBV19
J: TRBJ1-1
size: once

DNA: TGTGCCAGCAGCCCACCCAATGAGCAGTTCTTC
CDR3: CASSPPNEQFF
D: .
V: TRBV7-9
J: TRBJ2-1
size: .

DNA: TGTGCCAGCAGTGAACGCCAGACCTACGAGCAGTACTTC
CDR3: CASSERQTYEQYF
D: .
V: TRBV6-1
J: TRBJ2-7
size: .

DNA: TGTGCCAGCAGTGAGCGGCTAGGTTTAGACGAGCAGTACTTC
CDR3: CASSERLGLDEQYF
D: .
V: TRBV6-1
J: TRBJ2-7
size: .

DNA: TGTGCCTGGAATCCCGGACAGGGGAACAGCTACACCTTC
CDR3: CAWNPGQGNSYTF
D: TRBD1
V: TRBV30
J: TRBJ1-2
size: .